This passage covers 4 T cell receptor beta chains from one sample sequenced in a study of radiotherapy plus CTLA-4 blockade in lung cancer. The table came from immunoSEQ multiplex PCR; TCRdb's copy has only in-frame clones and leaves some out. The table lists some 92,000 clones, 80% to 85% of them singletons. The sequences come from peripheral blood, collected from a patient treated with radiotherapy plus ipilimumab. Every receptor here comes from a human donor with non-small cell lung cancer who had a partial response to radiotherapy plus ipilimumab.

The genes are TRBV6-5 and TRBJ1-2, with D maybe TRBD1 (5 bases). Germline assignment: CDR1 MNHEY and CDR2 SVGAGI. V dropped 6 bases and J dropped 2 bases, with 10 bases sitting between them. This CDR3 has 13 residues. Here the CDR3 DNA reads TGTGCCAGCAGGTTACAGGCGAACTATGGCTACACCTTC. Encoded protein: CASRLQANYGYTF.

In this sample, this clone turned up many times. J is TRBJ2-7 and V is TRBV9; 9 positions agree with TRBD1. CDR1 and CDR2 from the germline V gene are SGDLS and YYNGEE. The J segment lost 6 bases and the V segment lost 0 bases, leaving 7 bases of the junction unmatched. This CDR3 is built from 15 residues. The CDR3 DNA sequence: TGTGCCAGCAGCGTAGGAGGGACAGGGTTCTCCGAGCAGTACTTC. This encodes CASSVGGTGFSEQYF.

The chain is built from TRBV5-1 and TRBJ2-5, with TRBD2 matching over 9 bases. CDR3 length: 18 residues. Germline V gene lookup returns CDR1 SGHRS and CDR2 YFSETQ. J gave up 0 bases and V 2 bases, and 11 bases lay outside the gene matches. Written as DNA, the CDR3 is TGCGCCAGCAGCTTAGGGCTAGCGGGAAACCCGTACCAAGAGACCCAGTACTTC. It specifies CASSLGLAGNPYQETQYF.

This clone qualifies as medium-sized. CDR3 sequence (DNA): TGTGCCAGCAAAAGCAGGGGCCTCGGCACTGAAGCTTTCTTT. The encoded protein is CASKSRGLGTEAFF. This chain uses TRBV6-6 with TRBJ1-1, with D possibly matching TRBD1 (6 bases). CDR3 size: 14 residues. Trimming pared 7 bases from V and 4 bases from J, leaving 16 bases between. Germline V gene lookup returns CDR1 MNHNY and CDR2 SVGAGI (reference sequence).